The rows below give T cell receptor beta chains drawn from one sample of a study of blood T cell repertoires in COVID-19. The method was immunoSEQ multiplex PCR; TCRdb's version includes in-frame clones alone and lacks a portion of them. The table lists roughly 230,000 clones, approximately 92% of them singletons. The sequenced material came from peripheral blood. The receptors come from a woman aged 40 to 55 who had recovered from COVID-19. Each CDR3 is given with its conserved first and last residue. D genes are given only for firm matches. Size tells how often a clone was seen (once, few, many) or the class of an expanded clone, and some rows leave it out.

J | size | D | V | length | DNA | CDR3
TRBJ2-5 | few | TRBD1 | TRBV7-2 | 14 | TGTGCCAGCAGCGAGACAGGGGGCGCGGAGACCCAGTACTTC | CASSETGGAETQYF
TRBJ1-2 | few | NA | TRBV2 | 13 | TGTGCCAGCAGTGAATCGGGAAACTATGGCTACACCTTC | CASSESGNYGYTF
TRBJ2-5 | once | NA | TRBV21-1 | 20 | TGTGCCAGCAGCAACCCTCTAGCGGGAGACCCCAGTCAGTTGAAAGAGACCCAGTACTTC | CASSNPLAGDPSQLKETQYF
TRBJ1-6 | NA | NA | TRBV7-9 | 15 | TGTGCCAGCAGCTACGCAGGGTCTCGGAATTCACCCCTCCACTTT | CASSYAGSRNSPLHF
TRBJ2-2 | NA | TRBD2 | TRBV7-6 | 16 | TGTGCCAGCAGCTTACTAGCGGGGGGGCCCACCGGGGAGCTGTTTTTT | CASSLLAGGPTGELFF
TRBJ2-3 | NA | NA | TRBV7-9 | 14 | TGTGCCAGCAGCCCTGGACTTAGCGGCGATACGCAGTATTTT | CASSPGLSGDTQYF
TRBJ1-1 | once | NA | TRBV18 | 13 | TGTGCCAGTGCAAGCATCGGGGACACTGAAGCTTTCTTT | CASASIGDTEAFF
TRBJ2-5 | NA | NA | TRBV29-1 | 12 | TGCAGCGCCCGGGACATACAAGAGACCCAGTACTTC | CSARDIQETQYF
TRBJ1-2 | NA | NA | TRBV21-1 | 15 | TGTGCCAGCAGCCTGCGGACAGGGGGCCCCTATGGCTACACCTTC | CASSLRTGGPYGYTF
TRBJ2-1 | NA | NA | TRBV5-1 | 15 | TGCGCCAGCAGCATACAGGGACCCACAAACAATGAGCAGTTCTTC | CASSIQGPTNNEQFF
TRBJ1-5 | NA | NA | TRBV12-5 | 14 | TGTGCTAGTGGGGGGACTAATAGCAATCAGCCCCAGCATTTT | CASGGTNSNQPQHF
TRBJ2-1 | NA | TRBD2 | TRBV15 | 22 | TGTGCCACCAGCAGAGAACAGCGGGGGGGATCGCCGTATTATGGCTCCTACAATGAGCAGTTCTTC | CATSREQRGGSPYYGSYNEQFF
TRBJ2-1 | NA | TRBD2 | TRBV12-3/TRBV12-4 | 10 | TGTGCCAGCGGGGGGGATGAGCAGTTCTTC | CASGGDEQFF
TRBJ2-5 | NA | NA | TRBV6-6 | 11 | TGTGCCAGCAGTTTCGGGGAGACCCAGTACTTC | CASSFGETQYF
TRBJ1-4 | NA | NA | TRBV6-5 | 13 | TGTGCCAGCAGCACAGGAGTTAATGAAAAACTGTTTTTT | CASSTGVNEKLFF
TRBJ1-1 | NA | NA | TRBV7-9 | 13 | TGTGCCAGCAGCCTCACAGTGAACACTGAAGCTTTCTTT | CASSLTVNTEAFF
TRBJ1-5 | NA | TRBD1 | TRBV9 | 15 | TGTGCCAGCAGCTTCGGGACAGATAGCAATCAGCCCCAGCATTTT | CASSFGTDSNQPQHF
TRBJ1-2 | NA | NA | TRBV15 | 15 | TGTGCCACCAGCAGAGAATTGAACAGCCCCTATGGCTACACCTTC | CATSRELNSPYGYTF
TRBJ2-1 | NA | TRBD2 | TRBV4-3 | 17 | TGCGCCAGCAGCCAAGATATAGCTAGCGGAAGTACCGATGAGCAGTTCTTC | CASSQDIASGSTDEQFF
TRBJ2-7 | NA | NA | TRBV14 | 11 | TGTGCCAGCAGCCAAACATACGAGCAGTACTTC | CASSQTYEQYF
TRBJ2-5 | NA | NA | TRBV18 | 13 | TGTGCCAGCTCACCGAGGCAGAGGGAGACCCAGTACTTC | CASSPRQRETQYF
TRBJ2-7 | NA | NA | TRBV5-4 | 14 | TGTGCCAGCAGCCCTTGGGAACAGGGTGATGAGCAGTACTTC | CASSPWEQGDEQYF
TRBJ1-5 | NA | NA | TRBV6-5 | 14 | TGTGCCAGAGCTGGAACAGGCAGCAATCAGCCCCAGCATTTT | CARAGTGSNQPQHF
TRBJ2-1 | NA | NA | TRBV19 | 14 | TGTGCCAGTAGTATCCTAAGCTCCTACAATGAGCAGTTCTTC | CASSILSSYNEQFF
TRBJ2-7 | NA | TRBD2 | TRBV10-1 | 15 | TGCGCCAGCAGTGAAAGCGGGGCCCCGGCGGGAGAGCAGTACTTC | CASSESGAPAGEQYF
TRBJ1-4 | NA | TRBD1 | TRBV28 | 14 | TGTGCCAGCAGTATCGGACAGGGGAGTGAAAAACTGTTTTTT | CASSIGQGSEKLFF
TRBJ1-2 | NA | NA | TRBV28 | 14 | TGTGCCAGCAGTTTGGGCAGGTTGCGATATGGCTACACCTTC | CASSLGRLRYGYTF
TRBJ2-5 | once | NA | TRBV18 | 15 | TGTGCCAGCTCACCATTTGGACAGCGGCAAGAGACCCAGTACTTC | CASSPFGQRQETQYF
TRBJ2-4 | NA | TRBD2 | TRBV20-1 | 15 | TGCAGTGCTAGTATGCTAGCGGTAGCCAAAAACATTCAGTACTTC | CSASMLAVAKNIQYF